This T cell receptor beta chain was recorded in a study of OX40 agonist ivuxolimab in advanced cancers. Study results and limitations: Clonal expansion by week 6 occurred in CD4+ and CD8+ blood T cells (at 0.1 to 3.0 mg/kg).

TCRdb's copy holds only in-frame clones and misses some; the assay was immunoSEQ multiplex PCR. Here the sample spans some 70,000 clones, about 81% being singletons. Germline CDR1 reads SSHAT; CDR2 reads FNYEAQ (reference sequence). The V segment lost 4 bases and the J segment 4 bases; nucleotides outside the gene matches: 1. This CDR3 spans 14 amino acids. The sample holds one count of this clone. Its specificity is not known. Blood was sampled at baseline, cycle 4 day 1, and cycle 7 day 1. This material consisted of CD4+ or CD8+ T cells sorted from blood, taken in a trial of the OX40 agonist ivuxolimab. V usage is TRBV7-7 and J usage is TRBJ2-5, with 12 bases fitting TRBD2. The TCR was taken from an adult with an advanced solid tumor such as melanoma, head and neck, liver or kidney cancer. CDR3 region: CASSSGLAGETQYF. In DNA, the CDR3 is TGTGCCAGCAGCTCGGGACTAGCGGGAGAGACCCAGTACTTC.